A selection of T cell receptor beta chains follows, all from one sample in a study of HIV-infected children after antiretroviral therapy interruption. TCRdb redid the calling of the 3' RACE reads with MiXCR, one entry per CDR3 protein. The sample lists about 15,000 distinct CDR3 sequences; less than 4% were seen once. The source material was CD45RA+ CD4+ T cells from PBMCs, sampled from a donor given antiretroviral therapy, either interrupted or continuous. These receptors were obtained from a child aged 2-17 years with HIV. Each CDR3 is given with its conserved first and last residue. D genes are given only for firm matches. The size entry is marked missing in some rows and otherwise reads once, few, many or a size class.

many | TRBJ2-5 | NA | TRBV14 | TGTGCCAGCAGCCCCCGGGACGGACAAGAGACCCAGTACTTC | CASSPRDGQETQYF
many | TRBJ1-3 | NA | TRBV11-2 | TGTGCCAGCAGCTTAGCTGGAAACACCATATATTTT | CASSLAGNTIYF
many | TRBJ1-6 | NA | TRBV28 | TGTGCCAGCAGTTTAGTGTATAATTCACCCCTCCACTTT | CASSLVYNSPLHF
NA | TRBJ1-1 | NA | TRBV29-1 | TGCAGCGCGTGCAGACACGGGACAACGAACACTGAAGCTTTCTTT | CSACRHGTTNTEAFF
few | TRBJ1-2 | TRBD1 | TRBV4-1 | TGCGCCAGCAGCCAGCCCAGACAGGGGTTAAACTATGGCTACACCTTC | CASSQPRQGLNYGYTF
many | TRBJ2-7 | NA | TRBV7-2 | TGTGCCAGCAGCCCCCAGCGCGGGCACGAGCAGTACTTC | CASSPQRGHEQYF
NA | TRBJ2-3 | TRBD2 | TRBV24-1 | TGTGCCACCGGACTAGCGGGGAGGGGGGATACGCAGTATTTT | CATGLAGRGDTQYF
many | TRBJ2-7 | NA | TRBV19 | TGTGCCAGCAGTATATGGGATGAACAGTACTTC | CASSIWDEQYF
many | TRBJ2-7 | NA | TRBV28 | TGTGCCAGCAGTTTAGGCGTCTACGAGCAGTACTTC | CASSLGVYEQYF
NA | TRBJ2-3 | TRBD2 | TRBV11-2 | TGTGCCAGCAGCGCAAGCGGGGAATGGACAGATACGCAGTATTTT | CASSASGEWTDTQYF
many | TRBJ2-2 | TRBD1 | TRBV12-3/TRBV12-4 | TGTGCCAGCAATCCCGGGACAGGGAGGACCGGGGAGCTGTTTTTT | CASNPGTGRTGELFF
many | TRBJ2-1 | TRBD2 | TRBV7-9 | TGTGCCAGCAGCTTAGGACTAGCGGGCTCCGGTGAGCAGTTCTTC | CASSLGLAGSGEQFF
many | TRBJ2-2 | NA | TRBV13 | TGTGCCAGCAAAGAGTGGACGGCGGACACCGGGGAGCTGTTTTTT | CASKEWTADTGELFF
NA | TRBJ2-1 | NA | TRBV2 | TGTGCCAGCAGTGAAGAAGCGGGTACCGAGCAGTTCTTC | CASSEEAGTEQFF
medium-sized | TRBJ2-3 | NA | TRBV12-3/TRBV12-4 | TGTGCCAGCAGTTTCGGGGGTCTGGGGGGTAAGGTCACAGATACGCAGTATTTT | CASSFGGLGGKVTDTQYF
many | TRBJ2-2 | TRBD1 | TRBV29-1 | TGCAGCGTTCAAGGACAGGGGGTGGTCGGGGAGCTGTTTTTT | CSVQGQGVVGELFF
many | TRBJ1-2 | NA | TRBV12-3/TRBV12-4 | TGTGCCAGCAGTCGTGAAGGGGTCTATGGCTACACCTTC | CASSREGVYGYTF
many | TRBJ2-7 | NA | TRBV23-1 | TGCGCCAGCAGTCAAAAGCACAGCCCAGGTTCCTACGAGCAGTACTTC | CASSQKHSPGSYEQYF
many | TRBJ1-4 | NA | TRBV5-4 | TGTGCCAGCAGCTTGGTCCGGGGCCCCCGTGGTGGGGGGAGTGAAAAACTGTTTTTT | CASSLVRGPRGGGSEKLFF
many | TRBJ1-6 | NA | TRBV20-1 | TGCAGTGCTGACCCCTCCCCAGCCCAGGGGTCGGGGGGTAATTCACCCCTCCACTTT | CSADPSPAQGSGGNSPLHF
many | TRBJ1-5 | NA | TRBV10-1 | TGCGCCAGCGGATCAAGCAATCAGCCCCAGCATTTT | CASGSSNQPQHF
many | TRBJ2-7 | NA | TRBV12-3/TRBV12-4 | TGTGCCAGCAGCACTACGGTAGAAAGAAACTACGAGCAGTACTTC | CASSTTVERNYEQYF
many | TRBJ1-4 | NA | TRBV5-1 | TGCGCCAGCAGCTTGGGACACGGTAATGAAAAACTGTTTTTT | CASSLGHGNEKLFF
NA | TRBJ2-3 | TRBD2 | TRBV5-6 | TGTGCCAGCAGCTTGGTTGGGACTAGCGGTGACACAGATACGCAGTATTTT | CASSLVGTSGDTDTQYF
many | TRBJ2-7 | TRBD1 | TRBV6-6 | TGTGCCAGCAGTTACTCGAATGTCAGGGGGTTGACCTACGAGCAGTACTTC | CASSYSNVRGLTYEQYF
many | TRBJ1-5 | TRBD1 | TRBV28 | TGTGCCAGCAGCGGACAGGGGGAGATAAGCGGCAATCAGCCCCAGCATTTT | CASSGQGEISGNQPQHF
many | TRBJ2-5 | NA | TRBV12-3/TRBV12-4 | TGTGCCAGCAGTTTAGCGACGGTACAACAAGAGACCCAGTACTTC | CASSLATVQQETQYF
many | TRBJ1-2 | NA | TRBV29-1 | TGCAGCGTGAGTGGGGGGCGCTTCGGGTACTATGGCTACACCTTC | CSVSGGRFGYYGYTF
many | TRBJ1-2 | TRBD1 | TRBV3-1 | TGTGCCAGCAGCCAAGATCTGGCAGGGGGGCGATATGGCTACACCTTC | CASSQDLAGGRYGYTF
many | TRBJ2-3 | NA | TRBV11-2 | TGTGCCAGCAGCTTCGTCGGGACAGATACGCAGTATTTT | CASSFVGTDTQYF
many | TRBJ1-1 | TRBD1 | TRBV5-1 | TGCGCCAGCAGCTTGGGACAGGGTGGGTGGAACACTGAAGCTTTCTTT | CASSLGQGGWNTEAFF
many | TRBJ2-1 | NA | TRBV28 | TGTGCCAGCAGTTTATTTTCTAGCGCCCGCAATGAGCAGTTCTTC | CASSLFSSARNEQFF
NA | TRBJ1-1 | NA | TRBV20-1 | TGCAGTGCTAGATCCGGGACCACGAACACTGAAGCTTTCTTT | CSARSGTTNTEAFF
many | TRBJ1-4 | NA | TRBV12-3/TRBV12-4 | TGTGCCAGCTGCAAGCTTAATGAAAAACTGTTTTTT | CASCKLNEKLFF
many | TRBJ2-1 | NA | TRBV20-1 | TGCAGTGCCCCAAAGGCAGGGGCCAGTGAGCAGTTCTTC | CSAPKAGASEQFF
many | TRBJ2-7 | TRBD1 | TRBV5-6 | TGTGCCAGCACCGGACAGGGCGAGCAGTACTTC | CASTGQGEQYF
many | TRBJ2-5 | NA | TRBV21-1 | TGTGCCAGCAGCGGGACCTTCGAGTACCAAGAGACCCAGTACTTC | CASSGTFEYQETQYF
many | TRBJ1-3 | NA | TRBV28 | TGTGCCAGCACCTCCGATCGTACTGGAAACACCATATATTTT | CASTSDRTGNTIYF
many | TRBJ2-7 | NA | TRBV15 | TGTGCCACCAGCAGAGATAGGGGGGACGAGCAGTACTTC | CATSRDRGDEQYF
large | TRBJ2-5 | NA | TRBV7-6 | TGTGCCAGCAGCTCCCCCCAGGGGCGTTTTGAGACCCAGTACTTC | CASSSPQGRFETQYF
many | TRBJ1-2 | TRBD1 | TRBV7-2 | TGTGCCAGCAGGCTAGGGACAGACTATGGCTACACCTTC | CASRLGTDYGYTF
many | TRBJ2-5 | TRBD2 | TRBV5-5 | TGTGCCAGCAGCTTGGGGTCCGGGGGGGACTTCCAAGAGACCCAGTACTTC | CASSLGSGGDFQETQYF
many | TRBJ2-5 | NA | TRBV2 | TGTGCCAGCTTTGATAGTCCACAAGAGACCCAGTACTTC | CASFDSPQETQYF
NA | TRBJ2-1 | NA | TRBV5-5 | TGTGCCAGCAGACCCCGGACGGAGGGATCCTACAATGAGCAGTTCTTC | CASRPRTEGSYNEQFF
many | TRBJ1-1 | NA | TRBV3-1 | TGTGCCAGCAGCCCCCCCGCAGGGTTGAGGGTCCACACTGAAGCTTTCTTT | CASSPPAGLRVHTEAFF
large | TRBJ2-5 | NA | TRBV20-1 | TGCAGTGCTACCCGGGACTCCCTTGGAGAGACCCAGTACTTC | CSATRDSLGETQYF
many | TRBJ2-5 | NA | TRBV20-1 | TGCAGTGCAAGAACCCGGGACTTTGATTCCTTC | CSARTRDFDSF
many | TRBJ1-2 | NA | TRBV5-1 | TGCGCCAGCAGCTTGGACACGGCCTATGGCTACACCTTC | CASSLDTAYGYTF
many | TRBJ1-2 | NA | TRBV11-3 | TGTGCCAGCAGCTTAGGGGCAGTCAACTATGGCTACACCTTC | CASSLGAVNYGYTF
many | TRBJ1-2 | NA | TRBV27 | TGTGCCAGCAGAGCGACGGCTAACTATGGCTACACCTTC | CASRATANYGYTF
many | TRBJ2-3 | TRBD1 | TRBV28 | TGTGCCAGCAGTTCCGGGGACAGATTCTCTCCTTACACAGATACGCAGTATTTT | CASSSGDRFSPYTDTQYF
medium-sized | TRBJ1-1 | TRBD1 | TRBV20-1 | TGCAGTGCTCCTGACAGGGTGGGAACTGAAGCTTTCTTT | CSAPDRVGTEAFF
many | TRBJ1-1 | NA | TRBV6-6 | TGTGCCAGCAGTTGGGGCGAGGGAGCTTTCTTT | CASSWGEGAFF
many | TRBJ1-1 | NA | TRBV3-1 | TGTGCCAGCAGCCAAGAAGGAGGGCAGTTGGCCTTT | CASSQEGGQLAF
many | TRBJ2-7 | NA | TRBV11-2 | TGTGCCAGCAGCTTAAGGGAATGGTTGTCCTACGAGCAGTACTTC | CASSLREWLSYEQYF
many | TRBJ1-6 | NA | TRBV6-5 | TGTGCCAGCAGTGAACTCAATCCGACCAATTCACCCCTCCACTTT | CASSELNPTNSPLHF
many | TRBJ2-5 | NA | TRBV4-1 | TGCGCCAGCAGCCAACTAAACCGGGACGGAGAGACCCAGTACTTC | CASSQLNRDGETQYF